A single sample is the source of the 32 T cell receptor beta chains below, sequenced in a study of response to subunit inactivated influenza vaccine. TCRdb itself ran the RT-PCR reads through MiXCR, one entry per CDR3 protein. The profile covers more than 200,000 distinct CDR3 sequences, with 10% to 15% appearing a single time and more than 7% taken by the ten largest. The source was non-naive T cells sorted from PBMCs, collected approximately 15 days before vaccination. These receptors were obtained from a man aged 50 to 60 who received an inactivated influenza vaccine.

The chain uses TRBV4-1 and TRBJ1-5, with no clear D. Germline CDR1 reads MGHRA; CDR2 reads YSYEKL. V was clipped by 5 bases and J by 9 bases, with 14 bases between them. The CDR3 sequence is 13 residues long. Here the CDR3 DNA reads TGCGCCAGCAGCGCCGGGCTTGATCTGCCCCAGCATTTT. Translation: CASSAGLDLPQHF.

As for this clonotype: It may be a read error: a sequence one base away is much more abundant. CDR3 amino acids: CASSRGGGGVTEAFF. The DNA of the CDR3 is TGTGCCTCGAGTCGGGGTGGGGGCGGTGTCACTGAAGCTTTCTTT. The V and J genes are TRBV30 and TRBJ1-1; D is possibly TRBD1 (6 bases). The CDR3 covers 15 residues. Germline lookup yields CDR1 GTSNPN and CDR2 SVGIG (reference sequence).

The chain carries TRBV5-1 and TRBJ2-7, with TRBD2 matching 10 bases. V shed 0 bases and J 2 bases; nucleotides not matched to a gene: 5. CDR1 and CDR2 from the germline V gene are SGHRS and YFSETQ. CDR3 length equals 16 residues. CDR3 protein: CASSLDPSGGTYEQYF. CDR3 in DNA: TGCGCCAGCAGCTTGGATCCTAGCGGGGGTACCTACGAGCAGTACTTC.

There are a few counts of this clonotype. This chain joins TRBV9 and TRBJ2-3; 9 positions agree with TRBD1. The V gene's germline CDR1 is SGDLS and CDR2 YYNGEE. The V segment lost 0 bases and the J segment 2 bases; nucleotides outside the gene matches: 4. CDR3 length: 16 residues. The CDR3 spells CASSVDRGRATDTQYF. The CDR3, as DNA: TGTGCCAGCAGCGTAGACAGGGGGCGCGCCACAGATACGCAGTATTTT.

The chain joins TRBV20-1 to TRBJ2-1, with D tentatively TRBD2 (5 bases). V dropped 0 bases and J dropped 0 bases, with 12 bases sitting between them. The germline V gene encodes CDR1 DFQATT and CDR2 SNEGSKA (reference sequence). The CDR3 runs to 16 residues. The CDR3, as DNA: TGCAGTGCTAGAGATCTAAGCGGAGTCTCCTACAATGAGCAGTTCTTC. Its protein is CSARDLSGVSYNEQFF.

There are many counts of this clonotype. V is TRBV29-1 and J is TRBJ2-1; D might be TRBD2 (6 bases). This CDR3 is built from 12 residues. Trimming left V 7 bases short and J 6 bases short, with 13 bases between. Germline values: CDR1 SQVTM, CDR2 ANQGSEA. This CDR3 is CSAAGPRNEQFF. The CDR3 DNA follows: TGCAGCGCGGCGGGGCCCCGCAATGAGCAGTTCTTC.

This clonotype was recorded a few times. The CDR3 loop is CASSDGLAGRATQYF. In DNA, the CDR3 is TGTGCCAGCAGCGACGGACTAGCGGGGAGGGCTACGCAGTATTTT. The chain links TRBV7-9 to TRBJ2-3; TRBD2 matches at 12 bases. Germline-derived CDR1 and CDR2 are SEHNR and FQNEAQ (reference sequence). V lost 5 bases to trimming and J lost 8 bases; unmatched junction nucleotides: 8. The CDR3 has 15 amino acids.

The rearrangement uses TRBV21-1 and TRBJ2-7; the DNA was not compared with TRBD1, the D call given in the table. TRBV21-1 is a known pseudogene. This CDR3 is built from 20 residues. The CDR3 region is CASSARLDHVYCQGIYEQYF. CDR3 sequence (DNA): TGTGCCAGCAGCGCGCGGTTGGATCACGTGTACTGTCAGGGGATATACGAGCAGTACTTC.

In this sample, this clonotype turned up many times. In DNA, the CDR3 is TGTGCCAGCAGCCGAGGACTAGGCCTTGGGGCAGATACGCAGTATTTT. Protein sequence: CASSRGLGLGADTQYF. This rearrangement joins TRBV12-3 or TRBV12-4 to TRBJ2-3, with 7 bases identical to TRBD2. Unmatched junction bases numbered 13, after V lost 6 bases and J lost 4 bases. The CDR3 totals 16 residues.

This clonotype was counted only a few times. This chain connects TRBV10-3 to TRBJ2-7; D perhaps matches TRBD1 (6 bases). CDR1 is ENHRY, CDR2 SYGVKD, per germline. The CDR3 sequence is 16 residues long. Trimming took 3 bases from V and 2 from J, leaving 17 bases between them. In nucleotides, the CDR3 is TGTGCCATCAGTGACCCCCCCGGGACAAATACCTACGAGCAGTACTTC. Its translation: CAISDPPGTNTYEQYF.

This clonotype was counted ten times or more. V is TRBV28 and J is TRBJ2-3, with 7 bases matching TRBD2. CDR1 MDHEN and CDR2 SYDVKM come from the germline V gene. This CDR3 has 17 residues. Germline trimming cut 3 bases from V and 1 base from J; bases unmatched to any gene: 10. DNA of the CDR3: TGTGCCAGCAGTTTCGCGTTCGGGGGGTGGGGCACAGATACGCAGTATTTT. It specifies CASSFAFGGWGTDTQYF.

This clonotype was observed many times. This chain links TRBV3-1 with TRBJ2-7; 9 bases line up with TRBD1. The germline gives CDR1 LGHDT, CDR2 YNNKEL (reference sequence). The CDR3 spans 14 residues. J gave up 5 bases and V 4 bases, and 6 bases lay outside the gene matches. In DNA form, the CDR3 reads TGTGCCAGCAGCCTCGGGACAGGGAAGGACGAGCAGTACTTC. It is translated as CASSLGTGKDEQYF.

This clonotype was counted a few times. The gene calls are TRBV7-2 and TRBJ2-3; D remains unclear. V shed 8 bases and J shed 2 bases, with 11 bases lying between them. The germline CDR1 and CDR2 sequences are SGHTA and FQGNSA. This CDR3 region has 13 residues. CDR3 in DNA: TGTGCCAGCGGGAAGTACAACACAGATACGCAGTATTTT. This codes for CASGKYNTDTQYF.

This clonotype has a handful of counts. V gene TRBV10-3 combines with J gene TRBJ2-7, with D possibly being TRBD1 (6 bases). Deletions cut 0 bases from V and 0 bases from J, with 12 bases between. Per germline, CDR1 ENHRY and CDR2 SYGVKD. CDR3 length: 16 residues. CDR3 bases: TGTGCCATCAGTGAGTCATTGGACAGCGCCTCCTACGAGCAGTACTTC. It codes for CAISESLDSASYEQYF.

Many counts were recorded for this clonotype. The chain combines TRBV7-8 with TRBJ2-2; D uncertain. In germline, CDR1 is SGHVS, CDR2 FQNEAQ. CDR3 size: 15 residues. The V and J ends lost 3 bases and 1 base respectively, with 9 bases between them. CDR3 residues: CASSFVTENTGELFF. CDR3 sequence (DNA): TGTGCCAGCAGCTTTGTGACGGAGAACACCGGGGAGCTGTTTTTT.

CDR3 in amino acids: CASSSTRSGNTIYF. The CDR3 nucleotides are TGTGCCAGCAGTTCCACCCGCTCTGGAAACACCATATATTTT. The rearrangement links TRBV28 to TRBJ1-3; no reliable D call. The V end was cut by 4 bases, the J end by 0 bases, with 7 bases between. The CDR3 extends over 14 amino acids. CDR1 and CDR2 (germline): MDHEN, SYDVKM.

This clonotype was detected many times. The chain has TRBV29-1 and TRBJ1-1, with D uncertain. This CDR3 is built from 12 residues. Germline V gives CDR1 SQVTM, CDR2 ANQGSEA. The V end lost 7 bases, the J end lost 2 bases, and 11 bases lay between the germline ends. The chain's CDR3 is CSAAYSNTEAFF. CDR3 bases: TGCAGCGCTGCATACAGCAACACTGAAGCTTTCTTT.

The sample holds a few counts of this clonotype. The CDR3: CSVATSGYTDTQYF. The CDR3, as DNA: TGCAGCGTCGCGACTAGCGGGTACACAGATACGCAGTATTTT. J is TRBJ2-3 and V is TRBV29-1; 10 positions agree with TRBD2. CDR1 is SQVTM, CDR2 ANQGSEA, per germline. J lost 2 bases, V lost 6 bases, and 5 bases had no gene match. The CDR3 contains 14 residues.

The V call is TRBV6-2 or TRBV6-3, the J call TRBJ2-7; TRBD1 aligns across 7 bases. V shed 7 bases, J shed 4 bases, and the junction held 7 bases outside the gene matches. This CDR3 has 13 residues. Per germline, CDR1 MNHEY and CDR2 SVGEGT. CDR3 in DNA: TGTGCCAGCACACGGACAGGCCGATACGAGCAGTACTTC. Protein sequence: CASTRTGRYEQYF.

This clonotype was counted many times. The chain couples TRBV28 to TRBJ2-5, with 7 bases aligning to TRBD2. Trimming cost V 2 bases and J 4 bases; bases outside gene matches: 7. CDR1 MDHEN and CDR2 SYDVKM come from the germline V gene. This CDR3 region has 15 residues. The CDR3 region is CASSLRGGGRETQYF. Here the CDR3 DNA reads TGTGCCAGCAGTTTACGTGGCGGGGGACGAGAGACCCAGTACTTC. The entire variable domain, with the rest obtained from reference TRBV28 and TRBJ2-5, is as follows: DVKVTQSSRYLVKRTGEKVFLECVQDMDHENMFWYRQDPGLGLRLIYFSYDVKMKEKGDIPEGYSVSREKKERFSLILESASTNQTSMYLCASSLRGGGRETQYFGPGTRLLVL.

There are a few counts of this clonotype. V and J are TRBV20-1 and TRBJ2-7, with a tentative D call TRBD2 (5 bases). Deletions cut 1 base from V and 4 bases from J, with 20 bases between. The CDR3 covers 16 residues. Germline lookup yields CDR1 DFQATT and CDR2 SNEGSKA (reference sequence). CDR3: CSARGGRRGIPYEQYF. CDR3 sequence (DNA): TGCAGTGCTAGAGGAGGACGGAGAGGGATCCCATACGAGCAGTACTTC.

The rearrangement links TRBV7-2 to TRBJ1-1, with a tentative D call TRBD1 (6 bases). This CDR3 contains 15 residues. The V gene lost 1 base and the J gene lost 4 bases, with 13 bases spanning the gap. Germline V CDR1 and CDR2: SGHTA, FQGNSA. The CDR3 reads CASSLEVGRGTEAFF. The CDR3 DNA reads as TGTGCCAGCAGCTTAGAGGTGGGCAGGGGCACTGAAGCTTTCTTT.

The rearrangement uses TRBV7-3 and TRBJ2-7; TRBD2 agrees at 8 bases. CDR3 length equals 15 residues. The ends lost 5 bases at V and 6 bases at J; junction bases unmatched: 12. Per the germline V gene, CDR1 is SGHTA and CDR2 is FQGTGA. CDR3 loop: CASSPTPGGLSEQYF. CDR3 bases: TGTGCCAGCAGCCCAACCCCGGGAGGGCTCTCCGAGCAGTACTTC.

This clonotype was seen only a few times. The chain links TRBV24-1 to TRBJ1-5; the match to TRBD1 covers 7 bases. The V segment lost 3 bases and the J segment 1 base; nucleotides outside the gene matches: 5. Germline CDR1 reads KGHDR; CDR2 reads SFDVKD. CDR3 size: 16 residues. CDR3 coding DNA: TGTGCCACCAGTGATCACCGGACAGGAAGCAATCAGCCCCAGCATTTT. The encoded protein is CATSDHRTGSNQPQHF.

The chain couples TRBV4-1 to TRBJ2-7; 8 bases map to TRBD2. The CDR3 spans 15 residues. Germline V CDR1 and CDR2: MGHRA, YSYEKL. The junction had 4 bases not matched to a gene; V was cut back by 0 bases and J by 3 bases. The CDR3 spells CASSQDLTSDYEQYF. In DNA, the CDR3 is TGCGCCAGCAGCCAAGACTTGACTAGCGACTACGAGCAGTACTTC.

The rearrangement links TRBV7-6 to TRBJ2-1, with TRBD2 matching over 14 bases. CDR1 SGHVS and CDR2 FNYEAQ come from the germline V gene. The ends lost 5 bases at V and 2 bases at J; junction bases unmatched: 5. The CDR3 totals 17 residues. The CDR3 DNA reads as TGTGCCAGCAGCCTGACTAGCGGGAGGGGGACCTACAATGAGCAGTTCTTC. Translated, it gives CASSLTSGRGTYNEQFF.

This clonotype was detected a few times. This sequence joins TRBV5-1 and TRBJ2-1, with 11 bases matching TRBD2. With V trimmed by 0 bases and J by 7 bases, 3 bases remained unmatched. CDR1 SGHRS and CDR2 YFSETQ come from the germline V gene. The CDR3 length is 15 residues. CDR3 sequence: CASSLVTSGSNEQFF. The CDR3 DNA reads as TGCGCCAGCAGCTTGGTTACTAGCGGGAGTAATGAGCAGTTCTTC.

This clonotype was seen at least ten times. V usage is TRBV27 and J usage is TRBJ2-7; D is possibly TRBD1 (6 bases). Trimming left V 10 bases short and J 1 base short, with 14 bases between. The CDR3 is made up of 13 amino acids. CDR1 and CDR2 (germline): MNHEY, SMNVEV (reference sequence). In DNA form, the CDR3 reads TGTGCCACCCAGGGGAGCTTGTCCTACGAGCAGTACTTC. Translating gives CATQGSLSYEQYF.

V is TRBV15 and J is TRBJ2-5, with D possibly matching TRBD1 (6 bases). Trimming shortened V by 6 bases and J by 5 bases, and 10 bases separated the two germline ends. Germline CDR1 LNHNV, CDR2 YYDKDF (reference sequence). This CDR3 is built from 12 residues. The CDR3 loop is CATRARGETQYF. CDR3 nucleotides: TGTGCCACCAGAGCTAGGGGGGAGACCCAGTACTTC.

The V gene is TRBV28, the J gene TRBJ2-6; D is perhaps TRBD1 or TRBD2 (5 bases each). Germline V gene lookup returns CDR1 MDHEN and CDR2 SYDVKM. The CDR3 has 15 amino acids. V dropped 8 bases and J dropped 2 bases, with 13 bases sitting between them. The CDR3 DNA sequence: TGTGCCAGCGGTGGGACCGCGACTGGGGCCAACGTCCTGACTTTC. Residues: CASGGTATGANVLTF.

This clonotype was seen a few times. The chain carries TRBV4-2 and TRBJ1-6; weak D call: TRBD1 (5 bases). V was pared by 4 bases and J by 8 bases, with 15 bases between. The CDR3 is made up of 15 amino acids. Germline loops: CDR1 LGHNA, CDR2 YNFKEQ. The DNA of the CDR3 is TGTGCCAGCAGCCCCCAGGGAGGGAAGGATTCACCCCTCCACTTT. Its protein product is CASSPQGGKDSPLHF.

This clonotype was counted a single time. The chain links TRBV2 to TRBJ1-5; 9 nucleotides align to TRBD1. The CDR3 extends over 14 amino acids. The junction had 10 bases not matched to a gene; V was cut back by 7 bases and J by 9 bases. Germline CDR1 SNHLY, CDR2 FYNNEI. The chain's CDR3 is CASKGQGPPRPQHF. The CDR3 DNA is TGTGCCAGCAAGGGACAGGGCCCACCTAGGCCCCAGCATTTT. The complete variable domain, with remaining parts taken from reference TRBV2 and TRBJ1-5, reads EPEVTQTPSHQVTQMGQEVILRCVPISNHLYFYWYRQILGQKVEFLVSFYNNEISEKSEIFDDQFSVERPDGSNFTLKIRSTKLEDSAMYFCASKGQGPPRPQHFGDGTRLSIL.